The rows below give T cell receptor beta chains drawn from one sample of a study of T cell repertoires in cytomegalovirus infection. From the reads, TCRdb called clonotypes with MiXCR, one entry per CDR3 protein. This sample has 450,000 to 650,000 distinct CDR3 sequences, with about 30% found just once. The sequenced sample consisted of PBMCs. These TCRs come from a human donor in good health (CMV status not recorded). Some clones in this sample may be carry-over from other donors' samples. Each CDR3 is given with its conserved first and last residue. D genes are given only for firm matches. Size is stated for part of the rows, as once, few or many counts, or as a class when the clone is expanded.

V gene	clone size	J gene	D gene	CDR3 DNA	CDR3 protein
TRBV6-1	few	TRBJ2-1	TRBD2	TGTGCCAGCAGTCCTAGTGAGCGGGAGGGGGGTGAGCAGTTCTTC	CASSPSEREGGEQFF
TRBV6-5	NA	TRBJ2-1	NA	TGTGCCAGCAGTTACGTGGGGGGGGCATACAATGAGCAGTTCTTC	CASSYVGGAYNEQFF
TRBV29-1	NA	TRBJ2-3	NA	TGCAGCGTTGAAGATCGCCGAGGTACTAGCACAGATACGCAGTATTTT	CSVEDRRGTSTDTQYF
TRBV24-1	few	TRBJ1-5	TRBD1	TGTGCCACCGCCCTCGGGACAGCGGGCAATCAGCCCCAGCATTTT	CATALGTAGNQPQHF
TRBV9	NA	TRBJ2-5	NA	TGTGCCAGCAGCGTTCGGGACACCAACCAAGAGACCCAGTACTTC	CASSVRDTNQETQYF
TRBV12-3/TRBV12-4	NA	TRBJ2-3	TRBD2	TGTGCCAGCAGTTTGGGACTAGCGGTCTTGACGCAGTATTTT	CASSLGLAVLTQYF
TRBV10-3	NA	TRBJ2-1	TRBD2	TGTGCCATCAGTGAGTCCGGGGGGGTGAACTTC	CAISESGGVNF
TRBV25-1	NA	TRBJ1-2	TRBD1	TGTGCCAGCAGTGAGCCTGGGACAGGGGGCGGCTACACCTTC	CASSEPGTGGGYTF
TRBV6-2/TRBV6-3	NA	TRBJ2-1	NA	TGTGCCAGCAGTGAAGCAGGGGTTCACTACAATGAGCAGTTCTTC	CASSEAGVHYNEQFF
TRBV30	NA	TRBJ2-1	NA	TGTGCCTGGACTAGGGAACAGCCTTACAATGAGCAGTTCTTC	CAWTREQPYNEQFF
TRBV19	NA	TRBJ1-1	NA	TGTGCCAGTAGTATGTTCCAGAACACTGAAGCTTTCTTT	CASSMFQNTEAFF
TRBV19	NA	TRBJ2-1	TRBD2	TGTGCCAGTGGGGCCGGGACTAGCGGTCCAGAAAGCTCCTACAATGAGCAGTTCTTC	CASGAGTSGPESSYNEQFF
TRBV4-3	NA	TRBJ2-3	NA	TGCGCCAGCAGCCAGGGATGGGCCACAGATACGCAGTATTTT	CASSQGWATDTQYF
TRBV5-1	few	TRBJ1-1	NA	TGCGCCAGCAACCCGTCCGAGAACACTGAAGCTTTCTTT	CASNPSENTEAFF
TRBV15	NA	TRBJ2-5	TRBD2	TGTGCCACCAGCATATCCCGGACTAGCTTAGAGACCCAGTACTTC	CATSISRTSLETQYF
TRBV6-5	few	TRBJ1-3	NA	TGTGCCAGCAGTTACTCAGGGACCGCGGACGGAAACACCATATATTTT	CASSYSGTADGNTIYF
TRBV18	NA	TRBJ1-2	NA	TGTGCCAGCTCACCACCTGCAGACGGCTATGGCTACACCTTC	CASSPPADGYGYTF
TRBV12-3/TRBV12-4	NA	TRBJ2-1	TRBD1	TGTGCCAGCAGTCCGCCGGGACAGGGGAGGGATGAGCAGTTCTTC	CASSPPGQGRDEQFF
TRBV6-8	few	TRBJ1-5	NA	TGTGCCAGCAGTGCAGGGACTCTTCGAGAGCAGCCCCAGCATTTT	CASSAGTLREQPQHF
TRBV28	NA	TRBJ2-6	TRBD1	TGTGCCAGCAACCGTCGGACAGGGGGCTCCGGGGCCAACGTCCTGACTTTC	CASNRRTGGSGANVLTF
TRBV6-6	NA	TRBJ1-2	NA	TGTGCCAGCGTCGACTCCCGCTATGGCTACACCTTC	CASVDSRYGYTF
TRBV19	NA	TRBJ1-2	NA	TGTGCCAGTAGTATAGACCACTCAACAGGGCAATTCTATGGCTACACCTTC	CASSIDHSTGQFYGYTF
TRBV2	few	TRBJ2-4	TRBD2	TGTGCCAGCAGTGCCTGGGGGGGCATTCAGTACTTC	CASSAWGGIQYF
TRBV15	NA	TRBJ1-2	TRBD1	TGTGCCACCAGCAGACGGGACAGGGAGAATGGCTACACCTTC	CATSRRDRENGYTF
TRBV7-2	many	TRBJ2-5	NA	TGTGCCAGCAGCTCCATTCGTGCGGGTCAGGGACAAGAGACCCAGTACTTC	CASSSIRAGQGQETQYF
TRBV7-9	NA	TRBJ2-3	TRBD2	TGTGCCAGCAGCCTCGGGGGGGTGACTAGCACAGATACGCAGTATTTT	CASSLGGVTSTDTQYF
TRBV7-2	many	TRBJ1-1	NA	TGTGCCAGCAGTCACCTAACGGGGCTAGGCCACACTGAAGCTTTCTTT	CASSHLTGLGHTEAFF
TRBV12-3/TRBV12-4	few	TRBJ2-2	TRBD2	TGTGCCAGCAGGGGCGCTAGCGGGAGGGCCGGGGAGCTGTTTTTT	CASRGASGRAGELFF
TRBV20-1	few	TRBJ1-1	NA	TGCAGCGTAGGGACCAGGGGAATGATGAACACTGAAGCTTTCTTT	CSVGTRGMMNTEAFF
TRBV9	NA	TRBJ2-6	NA	TGTGCCAGCAGCGTAGACAGCTCTGGGGCCAACGTCCTGACTTTC	CASSVDSSGANVLTF
TRBV24-1	few	TRBJ1-2	NA	TGTGCCACCAGTGACCACACACGGATCTATGGCTACACCTTC	CATSDHTRIYGYTF
TRBV5-4	NA	TRBJ1-1	NA	TGTGCCAGCATCGGATCTACCCTGAACACTGAAGCTTTCTTT	CASIGSTLNTEAFF
TRBV7-2	many	TRBJ2-7	TRBD2	TGTGCCAGCAGCGCCGCTAGCGGGAGACGGTACGAGCAGTACTTC	CASSAASGRRYEQYF
TRBV25-1	few	TRBJ2-1	NA	TGTGCCAGCAGTGCACGGATCAGCTCCTACAATGAGCAGTTCTTC	CASSARISSYNEQFF
TRBV6-2/TRBV6-3	few	TRBJ2-1	NA	TGTGCCAGCAGTCCTCCCCCAGCTCACAATGAGCAGTTCTTC	CASSPPPAHNEQFF
TRBV28	NA	TRBJ2-5	TRBD2	TGTGCCAGCAGTTCCTCGGGACTAGCGGGAAAAGAGACCCAGTACTTC	CASSSSGLAGKETQYF
TRBV12-3/TRBV12-4	NA	TRBJ2-6	NA	TGTGCCAGCAGTTTGGGGGGCCGGGCCAACGTCCTGACTTTC	CASSLGGRANVLTF
TRBV7-6	NA	TRBJ2-5	TRBD1	TGTGCTAGCAGCAGGGACAGGGCAAAGACCCAGTACTTC	CASSRDRAKTQYF
TRBV10-3	NA	TRBJ1-5	NA	TGTGCCATCAGAGCCGGGACACAGGATCAGCCCCAGCATTTT	CAIRAGTQDQPQHF
TRBV20-1	NA	TRBJ1-1	TRBD1	TGCAGTGCTAGAGACAGGACAGGGGCTAACACTGAAGCTTTCTTT	CSARDRTGANTEAFF
TRBV2	NA	TRBJ2-2	TRBD1	TGTGCCAGCAGTTCGACAGGGGACGGGGAGCTGTTTTTT	CASSSTGDGELFF
TRBV6-6	few	TRBJ1-2	NA	TGTGCCAGCAGTTACTTACAGGCCCCTAACTATGGCTACACCTTC	CASSYLQAPNYGYTF
TRBV4-3	NA	TRBJ2-1	TRBD2	TGCGCCAGCAGCCAAGATCTCCTAGCGGGAGGGCCAGTCGATGAGCAGTTCTTC	CASSQDLLAGGPVDEQFF
TRBV29-1	NA	TRBJ2-7	NA	TGCAGCGTTGACCCCGGGCAGTACTTC	CSVDPGQYF
TRBV18	NA	TRBJ2-1	TRBD2	TGTGCCAGCTCACCGTCAACTAGCGGCTACAATGAGCAGTTCTTC	CASSPSTSGYNEQFF
TRBV12-3/TRBV12-4	few	TRBJ1-5	NA	TGTGCCAGCAGTCAGGGCCCTCAGCCCCAGCATTTT	CASSQGPQPQHF
TRBV28	NA	TRBJ2-7	NA	TGTGCCAGCAGCCACGGGACAAAGCCCTACGAGCAGTACTTC	CASSHGTKPYEQYF
TRBV7-8	many	TRBJ2-6	NA	TGTGCCAGCAGCTCCTATAGGCAGGGTGGTTTGTTGGCTGGGGCCAACGTCCTGACTTTC	CASSSYRQGGLLAGANVLTF
TRBV30	NA	TRBJ2-1	TRBD1	TGTGCCTGGAGTCCCTCGGACAGGGGGGCGACCTCCTACAATGAGCAGTTCTTC	CAWSPSDRGATSYNEQFF
TRBV12-3/TRBV12-4	NA	TRBJ2-2	TRBD2	TGTGCCAGCAGTTCTAGCGGGAGCATGGGCACCGGGGAGCTGTTTTTT	CASSSSGSMGTGELFF